The 9 T cell receptor beta chains given below trace back to one sample, sequenced in a study of early T cells in non-severe SARS-CoV-2 infection. One entry per CDR3 protein, called by TCRdb with MiXCR from the 5' RACE reads. Of about 80,000 distinct CDR3 sequences in the sample, 5% are singletons; the top ten hold about 7%. Material: whole blood, obtained at baseline. These receptors all stem from an adult who was a healthcare worker with PCR-confirmed SARS-CoV-2 infection or an uninfected control (not recorded which).

The V gene is TRBV11-1, the J gene TRBJ2-5; D is perhaps TRBD2 (7 bases). CDR1 is SGHAT, CDR2 FQDESV, per germline (reference sequence). This CDR3 region has 13 residues. Trimming stripped 4 bases from V and 4 bases from J, with 10 bases between. The CDR3 DNA sequence: TGTGCCAGCAGCTGGGGGGGCGGAGAGACCCAGTACTTC. This codes for CASSWGGGETQYF. The full variable domain, its missing parts supplied by reference TRBV11-1 and TRBJ2-5, is EAEVAQSPRYKITEKSQAVAFWCDPISGHATLYWYRQILGQGPELLVQFQDESVVDDSQLPKDRFSAERLKGVDSTLKIQPAELGDSAMYLCASSWGGGETQYFGPGTRLLVL.

This clonotype was seen a few times. The chain links TRBV7-9 to TRBJ1-6; no reliable D call. CDR3 length: 14 amino acids. Between the trimmed V and J ends, which lost 1 base and 3 bases, there was a span of 4 bases. Germline CDR1 is SEHNR and CDR2 is FQNEAQ (reference sequence). CDR3 DNA: TGTGCCAGCAGCTTAGAAGGCTATAATTCACCCCTCCACTTT. Amino acids: CASSLEGYNSPLHF. Complete variable domain (other parts from reference TRBV7-9 and TRBJ1-6): DTGVSQNPRHKITKRGQNVTFRCDPISEHNRLYWYRQTLGQGPEFLTYFQNEAQLEKSRLLSDRFSAERPKGSFSTLEIQRTEQGDSAMYLCASSLEGYNSPLHFGNGTRLTVT.

J is TRBJ2-3 and V is TRBV20-1, with 8 bases identical to TRBD2. V shed 1 base, J shed 8 bases, and the junction held 8 bases outside the gene matches. The germline V gene has CDR1 DFQATT and CDR2 SNEGSKA (reference sequence). The CDR3 covers 14 residues. The CDR3, as DNA: TGCAGTGCTAGAGCGGGGGGGGAGTTACCTACGCAGTATTTT. Translated, it gives CSARAGGELPTQYF.

In its sample, this clonotype was seen many times. J is TRBJ1-2 and V is TRBV5-1, with D unresolved. CDR1 and CDR2 from the germline V gene are SGHRS and YFSETQ. The germline V and J ends were trimmed by 4 bases and 8 bases, with 18 bases remaining between them. The CDR3 sequence is 14 residues long. Here the CDR3 DNA reads TGCGCCAGCAGCCGGGTCCAGGCGTTGCGGGGCTACACCTTC. Its translation: CASSRVQALRGYTF.

The rearrangement uses TRBV4-1 and TRBJ2-5; D gene unclear. V gave up 1 base and J gave up 2 bases, with 14 bases separating them. This CDR3 comprises 16 residues. Per the germline V gene, CDR1 is MGHRA and CDR2 is YSYEKL. In DNA, the CDR3 is TGCGCCAGCAGCCAAGTTCCTGGGCAGATTCAAGAGACCCAGTACTTC. Its translation is CASSQVPGQIQETQYF.

This clonotype was found many times. This chain joins TRBV25-1 and TRBJ2-5, with a possible D match to TRBD1 (6 bases). The CDR3 is made up of 14 amino acids. V lost 8 bases and J lost 2, with 15 bases in between. CDR1 is MGHDK, CDR2 SYGVNS, per germline. CDR3 sequence (DNA): TGTGCCAGCCTTTCCGACAGGCTGCAAGAGACCCAGTACTTC. This codes for CASLSDRLQETQYF.

This clonotype was observed a few times. This rearrangement joins TRBV2 to TRBJ2-5, with 8 bases aligning to TRBD1. Germline values: CDR1 SNHLY, CDR2 FYNNEI. The CDR3 is 13 amino acids. The V and J ends lost 3 bases and 5 bases, in that order; junction bases with no gene match: 2. The CDR3 nucleotides read TGTGCCAGCAGTGACAGGGGGCGGGAGACCCAGTACTTC. Translating gives CASSDRGRETQYF.

This clonotype was seen more than once but under ten times. This chain connects TRBV5-8 to TRBJ2-3; 9 positions agree with TRBD2. CDR1 and CDR2 from the germline V gene are SGHTS and YDEGEE. V trimming: 4 bases; J trimming: 4 bases; junction bases outside the gene matches: 7. The CDR3 is made up of 15 amino acids. The CDR3 DNA follows: TGTGCCAGCAGCGTTAGCGGGAGTGGTGCAGATACGCAGTATTTT. Residues: CASSVSGSGADTQYF. Full variable domain (outside the CDR3, taken from reference TRBV5-8 and TRBJ2-3): EAGVTQSPTHLIKTRGQQATLRCSPISGHTSVYWYQQALGLGLQFLLWYDEGEERNRGNFPPRFSGRQFPNYSSELNVNALELEDSALYLCASSVSGSGADTQYFGPGTRLTVL.

This clonotype was seen only a few times. The chain employs TRBV3-1 and TRBJ2-1; 7 nucleotides align to TRBD1. Trimming removed 0 bases from V and 3 bases from J; junction bases left unmatched: 2. The CDR3 length is 15 residues. CDR1 is LGHDT, CDR2 YNNKEL, per germline (reference sequence). In DNA, the CDR3 is TGTGCCAGCAGCCAAGATAGACAGGGCTACAATGAGCAGTTCTTC. Translating gives CASSQDRQGYNEQFF.